One and the same sample provided the 5 T cell receptor beta chains below, sequenced in a study of cytomegalovirus exposure and HLA in healthy donors. With 60 Vbeta and 13 Jbeta primers, the PCR was carried out. Here immunoSEQ multiplex PCR was the method, and the copy in TCRdb shows in-frame clones only, minus some. The sample has some 130,000 clones; around 80% are singletons. The sample consisted of PBMCs. The receptors shown here come from a human donor in good health.

J is TRBJ1-1 and V is TRBV28, with a tentative D call TRBD1 (5 bases). The CDR3 covers 15 residues. Trimming left V 11 bases short and J 7 bases short, with 26 bases between. CDR1 is MDHEN and CDR2 is SYDVKM in the germline V gene. CDR3 sequence reads: CAANTRGVGTDEAFF. CDR3 in DNA: TGTGCCGCCAACACCCGGGGGGTGGGCACGGATGAAGCTTTCTTT.

The chain uses TRBV28 and TRBJ1-2, with a possible D match to TRBD1 (5 bases). Germline CDR1 is MDHEN and CDR2 is SYDVKM. This CDR3 contains 15 residues. Deletions cut 2 bases from V and 0 bases from J, with 10 bases between. The CDR3 region is CASSLPTVSNYGYTF. In DNA form, the CDR3 reads TGTGCCAGCAGTTTACCGACAGTTTCTAACTATGGCTACACCTTC.

The rearrangement joins TRBV6-5 to TRBJ1-1; the D gene is possibly TRBD1 (5 bases). The germline gives CDR1 MNHEY, CDR2 SVGAGI. CDR3 size: 15 residues. V was shortened by 5 bases and J by 5 bases, with 18 bases between the two germline ends. The CDR3 loop is CASSPSGGGRTEAFF. The CDR3 coding sequence is TGTGCCAGCAGTCCCTCCGGGGGGGGGAGAACTGAAGCTTTCTTT.

This clone was seen a handful of times. The chain joins TRBV30 to TRBJ1-5; no reliable D call. The CDR3 runs 13 residues. From germline, CDR1 is GTSNPN and CDR2 SVGIG (reference sequence). Trimming pared 5 bases from V and 3 bases from J, leaving 11 bases between. The CDR3 spells CAWFSPINQPQHF. The CDR3, as DNA: TGTGCCTGGTTTAGTCCAATCAATCAGCCCCAGCATTTT.

The J gene is TRBJ2-7, the V gene TRBV5-4; 11 nucleotides match TRBD1. The CDR3 consists of 15 residues. The germline V gene encodes CDR1 SGHNT and CDR2 YYREEE (reference sequence). The junction had 4 bases not matched to a gene; V was cut back by 0 bases and J by 5 bases. This CDR3 reads CASSLGDRGFDEQYF. CDR3 DNA sequence: TGTGCCAGCAGCTTGGGGGACAGGGGGTTCGACGAGCAGTACTTC.